This TCR beta chain was recovered during a study of human T cells and chemical hapten exposure (dated by TCRdb to the early 2020s). Concerning the study at large: For sensitization, 2% DPC in acetone was applied to a roughly 2 cm by roughly 2 cm area of upper inner arm skin. Weekly therapeutic DPC doses were additionally applied to the scalp of patients throughout the roughly 23-week study period. Patch tests used Finn chambers with 0.01% DPC on the upper back, scored after 6 days by International Contact Dermatitis Research Group standards. The mostly female patient cohort included alopecia areata with under or over 50% scalp involvement, alopecia totalis and alopecia universalis. Libraries were combined into a pool for sequencing, and differences in TCR yield between samples came mainly from small differences in library volumes within the pool. Peripheral blood TCR repertoire changes were tracked in vivo in alopecia patients during primary and secondary sensitization to the hapten diphenylcyclopropenone (DPC). Patient blood was sampled pre-sensitization (week 0) and at 2, 6 and about 24 weeks after DPC sensitization. Around 30 alopecia patients provided blood for TCR sequencing at one to four time points (pre-sensitization, 2, 6 and 24 weeks). From each blood RNA sample, both TCR alpha and TCR beta chains were sequenced. Broad study findings and their caveats: Significantly more large CDR3 similarity clusters were formed by expanded TCRs than by pre-sensitization or healthy control sets, consistent with antigen-driven responses. Repeated subsampling changed both the strength of the expansion versus patch-test correlation and the threshold at which the correlation became significant. The number of TCRs above 1 in 1000 frequency did not change with DPC sensitization; there was no evidence of global repertoire structure alterations. The number of PT1 expanded TCRs positively correlated with patch test score, significant at thresholds 8, 16 and 32 but not 4. Because every patient had alopecia, a presumed autoimmune disease, the patients' immune response might differ from that of healthy individuals.

Library creation used RACE. Sequencing was performed on a NextSeq 500. During library preparation, unique molecular identifiers were attached to individual cDNA molecules so that TCRs could be counted quantitatively and reproducibly. Per the original workflow: A median of about 89,000 TCRs per sample was observed, with a range of 23,224 to 690,600. The Decombinator software suite was used to annotate the V, J and CDR3 of the TCR reads. To make PS versus PT1 abundance plots, every sample was subsampled to the same number of TCRs (28,000). TCRs were defined as expanded if absent before sensitization and observed at least eight times at the 2-week time point. TCRdb redid the processing of the public reads, applying fastp at Q25 and MiXCR, and retained in-frame beta chains. Each entry is one CDR3 protein sequence, shown with its most common DNA and genes. The V and J calls, along with clone size, are taken from TCRdb and not from the paper's own processing. This sample has some 43,000 distinct CDR3 sequences in its table, and 3% to 4% of those were observed once. The top ten clonotypes cover roughly 24% of the sample.

A note on this clonotype: The specificity of this receptor is unknown. The sample holds no much larger clone one base away, and base qualities are not on file.

Via the germline V gene (reference sequence), CDR1 is SGHNT and CDR2 YYREEE. The germline ends are 8 bases apart after V is trimmed by 0 bases and J by 2 bases. Including cysteine and phenylalanine, the CDR3 has 14 amino acids. Kept here is only the CDR3 DNA, which spans 42 bases and is read in frame from base 1. The intended sense of this specimen's time point label: patch test 1, 2 weeks after DPC sensitization. The sample's treatment or condition label is to be understood as: therapeutic diphenylcyclopropenone sensitization with weekly scalp DPC. Total RNA was extracted from unfractionated whole blood collected in Tempus Blood RNA tubes. Blood at each patch-test visit was drawn before the patch test was applied. To be eligible, patients had to be aged 18 to 70, diagnosed with alopecia and judged suitable for DPC therapy, while pregnant patients were excluded.

The source was whole blood, collected in connection with sensitization to the hapten diphenylcyclopropenone (DPC). The TCR comes from a man in his fifties or sixties with alopecia areata. Some clones in this sample may be carry-over from other donors' samples. The rearrangement combines TRBV5-4 with TRBJ1-2; the D gene cannot be resolved reliably. The CDR3 protein sequence reads: CASSLGVTNYGYTF. The sequence in DNA is TGTGCCAGCAGCTTGGGGGTGACGAACTATGGCTACACCTTC. Where the CDR3 stops, the reference TRBV5-4 and TRBJ1-2 genes take over; the full variable domain is ETGVTQSPTHLIKTRGQQVTLRCSSQSGHNTVSWYQQALGQGPQFIFQYYREEENGRGNFPPRFSGLQFPNYSSELNVNALELDDSALYLCASSLGVTNYGYTFGSGTRLTVV.